This T cell receptor (beta chain) was sequenced during a study of blood T cell repertoires in COVID-19. Overall study: Samples taken during acute and convalescent COVID-19 were collected in the United States, Italy and Spain. In each case, the material was cDNA or gDNA derived from T cells, B-cell-depleted T cells, or PBMCs.

Study processing details: Using reference gene primer amplification, nucleated cell counts were estimated. Data came from immunoSEQ multiplex PCR; TCRdb stores just in-frame clones and leaves some out. V and J calls and clone size are given by that table; D and trimming were obtained from the DNA. This table holds fewer than 250,000 clones, 70% to 90% found once. This CDR3 contains 15 residues. V lost 3 bases and J lost 4; bases outside the gene matches: 8. Germline V CDR1 and CDR2: SEHNR, FQNEAQ (reference sequence). This TCR was recovered from a man between 25 and 39 years old with acute or convalescent COVID-19. The chain carries TRBV7-9 and TRBJ2-7, with TRBD1 matching over 8 bases. The specimen was peripheral blood. CDR3 in DNA: TGTGCCAGCAGCTTTCTACAGGGGGAGACGTACGAGCAGTACTTC. Protein sequence: CASSFLQGETYEQYF. The variable domain in full, completed from reference TRBV7-9 and TRBJ2-7, reads DTGVSQNPRHKITKRGQNVTFRCDPISEHNRLYWYRQTLGQGPEFLTYFQNEAQLEKSRLLSDRFSAERPKGSFSTLEIQRTEQGDSAMYLCASSFLQGETYEQYFGPGTRLTVT.